This note documents a single TCR beta chain sequence. The method was immunoSEQ multiplex PCR; TCRdb's version includes in-frame clones alone and lacks a portion of them. Among roughly 700,000 clones listed, over 80% were seen once. This sample was included in a study of blood T cell repertoires in COVID-19. Study in general: Sites across the United States, Italy and Spain contributed samples from acute and convalescent COVID-19.

Germline V gene data show CDR1 as SQVTM and CDR2 as ANQGSEA. V lost 4 bases, J lost 5 bases, and 5 bases stayed unmatched. The CDR3 runs 13 residues. The sequence derives from a woman between 18 and 29 years old with acute or convalescent COVID-19. The sequencing sample was made of peripheral blood. The V gene is TRBV29-1, the J gene TRBJ2-7, with 10 bases that match TRBD1. CDR3 amino acids: CSVGTGGGHEQYF. The CDR3 DNA reads TGCAGCGTTGGGACAGGGGGAGGACACGAGCAGTACTTC.